Listed below are T cell receptor beta chains from one sample, sequenced in a study of post-analysis software for immune sequencing data. Using its own MiXCR run on the PCR reads, TCRdb lists one record per CDR3 protein. The data show a few hundred thousand distinct CDR3 sequences, with roughly 40% seen just once and 7.5% to 8.5% held by the top ten. Sequencing was done on a sample of blood. The receptors derive from a girl aged 2 to 9 with multiple sclerosis. CDR3s include the opening cysteine and the closing phenylalanine or tryptophan. The D gene is left open where the match is weak. Only part of the rows carry a size: once, few, many, or a class if the clone is expanded.

size	V	J	D	CDR3	DNA
few	TRBV10-3	TRBJ2-5	NA	CAISEGSGETQYF	TGTGCCATCAGTGAGGGTAGCGGAGAGACCCAGTACTTC
NA	TRBV19	TRBJ2-5	NA	CASSRAGQQETQYF	TGTGCCAGTAGTAGGGCGGGACAACAAGAGACCCAGTACTTC
NA	TRBV20-1	TRBJ2-1	TRBD2	CSARKREVGNEQFF	TGCAGTGCTAGGAAGCGGGAAGTTGGCAATGAGCAGTTCTTC
NA	TRBV9	TRBJ2-1	TRBD1	CASSPRTGGGFHEQFF	TGTGCCAGCAGCCCGCGGACAGGGGGCGGTTTCCATGAGCAGTTCTTC
few	TRBV4-1	TRBJ2-7	TRBD1	CASSQGDRQHEQYF	TGCGCCAGCAGCCAAGGGGACAGGCAGCACGAGCAGTACTTC
NA	TRBV28	TRBJ2-7	TRBD2	CASSFPSGPYEQYF	TGTGCCAGCAGTTTTCCTAGCGGCCCCTACGAGCAGTACTTC
NA	TRBV5-1	TRBJ2-1	TRBD1	CASSTGQGRAEQFF	TGCGCCAGCAGCACCGGACAGGGAAGGGCTGAGCAGTTCTTC
NA	TRBV27	TRBJ1-5	NA	CASSLLGSYSNQPQHF	TGTGCCAGCAGTTTACTGGGTTCCTATAGCAATCAGCCCCAGCATTTT
NA	TRBV20-1	TRBJ1-2	TRBD1	CSVVGTGGSSYGYTF	TGCAGTGTCGTGGGGACAGGGGGATCCTCATATGGCTACACCTTC
NA	TRBV12-3/TRBV12-4	TRBJ2-4	TRBD2	CASSLGVAGWYDVLAKNIQYF	TGTGCCAGCAGTTTAGGTGTAGCGGGATGGTACGACGTCCTAGCCAAAAACATTCAGTACTTC
NA	TRBV3-1	TRBJ2-3	NA	CATTSGLNTDTQYF	TGTGCCACTACCTCAGGACTCAACACAGATACGCAGTATTTT
NA	TRBV9	TRBJ2-4	NA	CASSDPTGLAPGAKNIQYF	TGTGCCAGCAGCGACCCCACAGGGTTAGCGCCCGGGGCCAAAAACATTCAGTACTTC
NA	TRBV5-5	TRBJ2-3	TRBD2	CASRPGTSADTQYF	TGTGCCAGCAGGCCTGGGACTAGCGCAGATACGCAGTATTTT
few	TRBV4-3	TRBJ2-7	TRBD2	CASSQGERGTEQYF	TGCGCCAGCAGCCAGGGAGAGCGGGGGACCGAGCAGTACTTC
NA	TRBV5-1	TRBJ2-5	NA	CASSFSAGRFGETQYF	TGCGCCAGCAGCTTCTCCGCAGGGAGGTTTGGGGAGACCCAGTACTTC
few	TRBV29-1	TRBJ2-7	TRBD1	CSVEGTGDPYVSYEQYF	TGCAGCGTTGAGGGGACAGGGGACCCCTACGTCTCCTACGAGCAGTACTTC
NA	TRBV11-2	TRBJ2-3	NA	CASSLGTPRGDTQYF	TGTGCCAGCAGCTTGGGGACGCCCAGAGGAGATACGCAGTATTTT
few	TRBV4-3	TRBJ2-7	TRBD1	CASSHGQGEASLFYEQYF	TGCGCCAGCAGCCACGGACAGGGGGAAGCCAGCCTCTTCTACGAGCAGTACTTC
NA	TRBV2	TRBJ2-4	TRBD2	CASSAPPGLAGTKNIQYF	TGTGCCAGCAGCGCTCCACCGGGACTAGCGGGTACAAAAAACATTCAGTACTTC
once	TRBV7-8	TRBJ2-1	NA	CASSLVGSRNEQFF	TGTGCCAGCAGCTTAGTCGGGTCCCGCAATGAGCAGTTCTTC
NA	TRBV9	TRBJ2-1	TRBD2	CASSDLSGGAYNEQFF	TGTGCCAGCAGTGATCTAAGCGGGGGGGCGTACAATGAGCAGTTCTTC
NA	TRBV28	TRBJ2-5	TRBD2	CASEHGEGAETQYF	TGTGCCAGCGAGCACGGGGAGGGTGCGGAGACCCAGTACTTC
many	TRBV7-9	TRBJ2-5	TRBD1	CASRHGQGRIQETQYF	TGTGCCAGCAGGCACGGACAGGGGCGGATACAAGAGACCCAGTACTTC
few	TRBV12-3/TRBV12-4	TRBJ1-2	TRBD1	CASSHPTGTYGYTF	TGTGCCAGCAGCCACCCGACAGGGACCTATGGCTACACCTTC
few	TRBV18	TRBJ2-7	TRBD1	CASSPLDRGYEQYF	TGTGCCAGCTCACCACTGGACAGGGGTTACGAGCAGTACTTC
NA	TRBV15	TRBJ1-5	TRBD1	CATDETGTAYSNQPQHF	TGTGCCACCGACGAGACCGGGACAGCATATAGCAATCAGCCCCAGCATTTT
NA	TRBV20-1	TRBJ2-1	NA	CICEKGQFF	TGCATATGTGAGAAAGGGCAGTTCTTC
NA	TRBV25-1	TRBJ1-6	NA	CASRPNRATYNSPLHF	TGTGCCAGCAGGCCAAACAGGGCCACCTATAATTCACCCCTCCACTTT